The TCR beta chain described here comes from a study of neurological immune-mediated disorders (dated by TCRdb to the late 2010s). About the investigation overall: Among the 34 multiple sclerosis patients, about 30 had relapsing-remitting MS and 3 had secondary progressive MS. Using UMI-based sequencing, the study compared peripheral blood TCR-beta repertoires from patients with HTLV-I-associated myelopathy (HAM/TSP), patients with multiple sclerosis, and healthy controls. The approximately 99 TCR-beta libraries included longitudinal samples, technical triplicates and paired sorted CD4+ and CD8+ T-cell subsets alongside PBMC samples. The cohort was made up of 68 subjects, consisting of around 14 HAM/TSP patients, approximately 35 multiple sclerosis patients and around 20 healthy controls.

This clonotype was detected many times. It lacks a known antigen. A junction end diverges from the germline sequence, so it may reflect a read error. General findings and caveats noted by the study authors: The MS cluster showed no association with clinical or MRI features, and the authors stated that larger cohorts are needed. Repertoires from 18 of 34 MS patients were grouped by phylogenetic analysis into a cluster of related CDR3 sequences, suggesting a possible repertoire-level signature. TCR clonal expansion was highest in HAM/TSP patients and lowest in MS patients, with MS patients falling below even healthy controls. Across subjects, expanded clones never shared an identical CDR3 amino acid sequence, which suggests that the TCR-beta repertoires in every group were private.

Libraries from unsorted PBMCs were made from 2 million PBMCs kept in RNAlater at -80 degrees C until RNA extraction. The multiple sclerosis patients were enrolled in a US clinical protocol that evaluated disease progression with magnetic resonance imaging. Peripheral blood was subjected to Ficoll-Hypaque density gradient centrifugation to isolate PBMCs, which were then cryopreserved in liquid nitrogen. In the germline V gene (reference sequence), CDR1 corresponds to SSHAT and CDR2 to FNYEAQ. Including the terminal cysteine and phenylalanine, the CDR3 comprises 13 residues. Solely the CDR3 DNA is kept, with 39 bases framed from the first base. To synthesize cDNA, template-switch 5'RACE was performed with a primer carrying a 10-nucleotide random unique molecular identifier so that each TCR transcript was tagged. Every sequencing run yielded over 170 million TCR-beta sequences covering 15-18 subjects. The RNeasy kit was used to extract total RNA. The KAPA Real-time Library Amplification kit was used to amplify TCR-beta VDJ regions with primers for the TCR constant region and the 5'RACE anchor. A first PCR added sample indexes and Illumina adaptors, after which a second PCR increased the library yield. The roughly 650 bp TCR product was size-selected on a 2% E-gel SizeSelection system after Ampure bead purification. Before pooling, library quality was checked on a Bioanalyzer, concentration was measured with Qubit, and libraries were quantified with the Kapa Library Quantification kit. Libraries were sequenced paired-end 2 x 150 bp on an Illumina HiSeq 2500. To increase sequence diversity, roughly 24-31% phiX was spiked into each library pool. Turning to the authors' computational methods: The quality-filtered reads were processed with the UMI-based MiGEC pipeline, whose error correction step removed more than 80% of the raw TCR sequences. IMGT germline references were used for alignment of VDJ genes, and clonotypes were defined by a unique CDR3 amino acid sequence together with V-J genes. Clonal expansion, Shannon diversity and CDR3 relatedness were evaluated with VDJtools (CalcPairwiseDistances, ClusterSamples), while phylogenetic trees were built in CLCbio workbench. A clone was classed as expanded if it had 8 or more unique UMIs, a cutoff based on coefficient-of-variation modelling across technical triplicates. TCRdb's own reprocessing of the public reads used fastp at Q25 and MiXCR and kept productive beta chains. Every CDR3 protein is listed once, alongside the most common genes and DNA of its rows. The V and J calls and clone size come from TCRdb's table, not from the authors' own analysis. The sample data list 100,000 or so distinct CDR3 sequences, and about 3.8% of these were observed just once. Together, the top ten hold 5.5% to 6.5% of the sample.

The clonotype originates from a woman under 30 with multiple sclerosis. Sample: PBMCs. The chain is encoded by TRBV7-7 joined to TRBJ2-3, and 7 junction bases match TRBD2. The CDR3 amino acid sequence is: CASSLGRTDTQYF. The nucleotide sequence is TGTGCTAGCAGCCTCGGGAGGACAGATACGCAGTATTTT.